This TCR beta chain was sequenced for a study of cytomegalovirus exposure and HLA in healthy donors. Study at large: Earlier, 150 million to 200 million T cells were analyzed, and 95 million to 140 million unique TCR beta sequences were found among them.

Study conclusions and caveats: Among CMV-associated TCR beta chains, most appeared HLA-restricted in a later analysis. Rare TCR sequences predominated, though certain public TCRs were found in many donors. Using the classifier, cytomegalovirus status was reportedly diagnosed with high specificity and sensitivity.

This CDR3 has 15 amino acids. CDR1 and CDR2 (germline): SGHRS, YFSETQ. Trimming removed 6 bases from V and 1 base from J; junction bases left unmatched: 5. The PCR employed 60 Vbeta primers together with 13 Jbeta primers. The data were produced by immunoSEQ multiplex PCR, yet TCRdb's version contains in-frame clones alone and is incomplete. The table lists about 110,000 clones, 70% to 80% of them singletons. Regarding this clone: Its antigen is unknown.

The source is a man aged 55-75 years in good health and CMV-seronegative. The sequencing input was PBMCs. V gene TRBV5-1 combines with J gene TRBJ2-5; 11 bases align to TRBD2. CDR3 residues: CASTDSGGAQETQYF. CDR3 nucleotides: TGCGCCAGCACTGATAGCGGGGGGGCCCAAGAGACCCAGTACTTC. The full variable domain, in which reference TRBV5-1 and TRBJ2-5 provide the parts outside the CDR3, is KAGVTQTPRYLIKTRGQQVTLSCSPISGHRSVSWYQQTPGQGLQFLFEYFSETQRNKGNFPGRFSGRQFSNSRSEMNVSTLELGDSALYLCASTDSGGAQETQYFGPGTRLLVL.